This TCR beta chain derives from a study of Graves' ophthalmopathy and Graves' hyperthyroidism. Regarding the study as a whole: In blood appeared most of the expanded thyroid clonotypes whose frequency exceeded 0.001. Ophthalmopathy could be told apart from stable hyperthyroidism by a 13-signature model (about 88% sensitivity, around 84% specificity). Its predictions of ophthalmopathy progression gave the model roughly 71% sensitivity and roughly 76% specificity.

Clinical symptoms, serum thyroxine, TRAb, thyroid ultrasound and orbital computed tomography formed the basis of diagnosis. CDR1 and CDR2 (germline): SGHRS, YFSETQ. Deletions cut 2 bases from V and 4 bases from J, with 15 bases between. This CDR3 has 16 residues. The study amplified TCR beta CDR3 regions using RNA transcripts. HTBI primers were employed in first-round RT-PCR, then a second-round multiplex PCR followed. One entry per CDR3 protein results from TCRdb running MiXCR on the multiplex PCR reads. There are around 1.1 million distinct CDR3 sequences in the sample; about two fifths occur only once, and roughly 11% lies in the top ten. To note about this clonotype: Its target is not known.

The clonotype was recovered from an adult man with Graves' hyperthyroidism. The V gene is TRBV5-1, the J gene TRBJ2-2, with D possibly being TRBD2 (6 bases). Input material: peripheral blood or thyroid tissue (not recorded which). CDR3 sequence reads: CASSFGRRPRTGELFF. Written as DNA, the CDR3 is TGCGCCAGCAGCTTTGGGAGGAGACCTCGCACCGGGGAGCTGTTTTTT.